These T cell receptor beta chains were read from a single sample in a study of OX40 agonist ivuxolimab in advanced cancers. Using immunoSEQ multiplex PCR, the repertoire was profiled, and TCRdb retains in-frame clones only, with some absent. This sample has 91,000 or so clones, with 94% found just once. The source material was CD4+ or CD8+ T cells sorted from blood, sampled in a trial of the OX40 agonist ivuxolimab. The receptors here all came from an adult with an advanced solid tumor such as melanoma, head and neck, liver or kidney cancer. The CDR3 runs from the conserved cysteine through the conserved F or W. The D gene is left open where the match is weak. A clone size is listed for some rows: how often the clone was seen (once, few, many), or a class if it is expanded.

cdr3_aa cdr3_nt clone_size v_call d_call j_call
CASSPWAKPEKLFF TGCGCCAGCAGCCCCTGGGCGAAGCCTGAAAAACTGTTTTTT few TRBV4-1 NA TRBJ1-4
CAISELDRADSYEQYF TGTGCCATCAGTGAGCTCGACAGGGCAGACTCCTACGAGCAGTACTTC NA TRBV10-3 TRBD1 TRBJ2-7
CASSSASGRDEQYF TGTGCCAGCAGCTCAGCCTCCGGCCGAGACGAGCAGTACTTC NA TRBV7-2 NA TRBJ2-7
CASSLVWGNTEAFF TGTGCCAGCAGCTTAGTTTGGGGGAACACTGAAGCTTTCTTT NA TRBV7-2 NA TRBJ1-1
CASSLLQRGGSYNEQFF TGTGCCAGCAGCTTACTCCAGCGGGGGGGCTCCTACAATGAGCAGTTCTTC NA TRBV11-2 TRBD2 TRBJ2-1
CASSPDRGYAEAFF TGTGCCAGCTCCCCGGACAGAGGCTACGCTGAAGCTTTCTTT once TRBV18 NA TRBJ1-1
CASRDRDIPYEQYF TGTGCCAGCAGAGACCGGGACATACCCTACGAGCAGTACTTC NA TRBV5-8 NA TRBJ2-7
CASSPPGLADSSYEQYF TGTGCCAGCTCACCACCGGGACTAGCGGATTCCTCCTACGAGCAGTACTTC NA TRBV18 TRBD2 TRBJ2-7
CASTPRGPYEQYF TGTGCCAGCACGCCTCGGGGGCCCTACGAGCAGTACTTC NA TRBV7-2 NA TRBJ2-7
CASSRGAGYNEQFF TGTGCCAGCTCACGCGGGGCCGGATACAATGAGCAGTTCTTC NA TRBV14 NA TRBJ2-1
CASSLDPGPGYTF TGTGCCAGCAGCTTGGACCCAGGGCCTGGCTACACCTTC NA TRBV5-4 NA TRBJ1-2
CASSLGGELDEQYF TGTGCCAGCAGTTTGGGGGGGGAGCTCGACGAGCAGTACTTC few TRBV28 TRBD2 TRBJ2-7
CASTDRGPGELFF TGTGCCAGTACCGACAGGGGGCCCGGGGAGCTGTTTTTT few TRBV19 TRBD1 TRBJ2-2
CASSPLRGARSPLHF TGTGCCAGCAGCCCCCTTCGGGGGGCTCGGTCACCCCTCCACTTT NA TRBV5-4 NA TRBJ1-6